The 16 T cell receptor beta chains presented below share a single source sample, sequenced in a study of shared clonotypes between healthy human individuals. Naive CD8 cells lacked CD45RO, underwent positive selection for CCR7 and left out terminally differentiated effector memory CD45RA+ cells. Profiling relied on immunoSEQ multiplex PCR, and the TCRdb table lists in-frame clones only, not all of them. Of some 2 million clones listed, roughly 95% were seen once; the top ten hold about 1.1%. Sequencing was done on a sample of naive CD8+ T cells sorted from blood. All receptors come from a man between 18 and 29 years old in good health.

V is TRBV5-1 and J is TRBJ2-1, with D possibly matching TRBD1 (6 bases). This CDR3 contains 20 residues. V lost 0 bases, J lost 0 bases, and 22 bases lay in between. Germline lookup yields CDR1 SGHRS and CDR2 YFSETQ. This CDR3 is CASSLEARGVWGSSYNEQFF. The DNA of the CDR3 is TGCGCCAGCAGCTTGGAAGCCAGGGGCGTCTGGGGAAGCTCCTACAATGAGCAGTTCTTC.

The CDR3 DNA reads as TGCGCCAGCAGCCATCGACTAGCGGTCATATACGAGCAGTACTTC. Translating gives CASSHRLAVIYEQYF. This chain connects TRBV4-1 to TRBJ2-7; 9 bases line up with TRBD2. V trimming: 3 bases; J trimming: 4 bases; junction bases outside the gene matches: 7. This CDR3 is built from 15 residues. Per germline, CDR1 MGHRA and CDR2 YSYEKL.

This rearrangement joins TRBV5-4 to TRBJ2-2, with D possibly matching TRBD2 (5 bases). CDR1 is SGHNT, CDR2 YYREEE, per germline (reference sequence). This CDR3 has 13 amino acids. Deletions cut 4 bases from V and 2 bases from J, with 6 bases between. The CDR3: CASSLANTGELFF. CDR3 bases: TGTGCCAGCAGCCTAGCTAACACCGGGGAGCTGTTTTTT.

This rearrangement joins TRBV30 to TRBJ1-2; D is unresolved. CDR1 GTSNPN and CDR2 SVGIG come from the germline V gene (reference sequence). V gave up 2 bases and J gave up 3 bases, with 7 bases separating them. The CDR3 runs 12 residues. Here the CDR3 reads CAWSNDDYGYTF. CDR3 sequence (DNA): TGTGCCTGGAGTAACGATGACTATGGCTACACCTTC.

The J gene is TRBJ1-5, the V gene TRBV9; TRBD1 might be the D (5 bases). Germline CDR1 reads SGDLS; CDR2 reads YYNGEE. This CDR3 is built from 14 residues. Trimming removed 3 bases from V and 6 bases from J, with 13 bases in between. Here the CDR3 reads CASSEWDPGQPQHF. As DNA, the CDR3 is TGTGCCAGCAGCGAGTGGGACCCGGGTCAGCCCCAGCATTTT.

V usage is TRBV7-9 and J usage is TRBJ1-2; the match to TRBD1 covers 7 bases. The V and J ends lost 6 bases and 6 bases, in that order; junction bases with no gene match: 16. This CDR3 spans 16 amino acids. Germline values: CDR1 SEHNR, CDR2 FQNEAQ (reference sequence). CDR3 DNA: TGTGCCAGCAGACCCGGAGACAGGGAATGGCCCGATGGCTACACCTTC. As protein: CASRPGDREWPDGYTF.

The chain couples TRBV7-9 to TRBJ1-2; unclear D gene. Germline lookup yields CDR1 SEHNR and CDR2 FQNEAQ (reference sequence). Deletions cut 8 bases from V and 2 bases from J, with 9 bases between. CDR3 length: 12 residues. This chain's CDR3 is CASWQPNYGYTF. The CDR3 DNA follows: TGTGCCAGCTGGCAACCGAACTATGGCTACACCTTC.

The chain couples TRBV5-1 to TRBJ2-1, with 7 bases aligning to TRBD2. The J segment lost 2 bases and the V segment lost 2 bases, leaving 4 bases of the junction unmatched. The CDR3 is 15 amino acids. Germline V gene data show CDR1 as SGHRS and CDR2 as YFSETQ. The CDR3 reads CASSLRAGAYNEQFF. The CDR3 DNA follows: TGCGCCAGCAGCTTAAGGGCGGGAGCCTACAATGAGCAGTTCTTC.

This clone has only one observation. Other DNA variants within this sample encode the same CDR3. The V call is TRBV27, the J call TRBJ2-3, with 12 bases lining up with TRBD2. There are 16 residues in the CDR3. The J segment lost 2 bases and the V segment lost 2 bases, leaving 2 bases of the junction unmatched. CDR1 MNHEY and CDR2 SMNVEV come from the germline V gene (reference sequence). The chain's CDR3 is CASSLLAGGPTDTQYF. The CDR3 bases are TGTGCCAGCAGTTTACTAGCGGGGGGGCCCACAGATACGCAGTATTTT.

The V gene is TRBV5-8, the J gene TRBJ2-7; tentatively, D is TRBD1 (7 bases). The CDR3 sequence is 13 residues long. The V gene lost 2 bases and the J gene lost 6 bases, with 12 bases spanning the gap. Germline values: CDR1 SGHTS, CDR2 YDEGEE. CDR3 bases: TGTGCCAGCAGCTTCGACAGGGAGGTCGAGCAGTACTTC. Encoded protein: CASSFDREVEQYF.

The rearrangement uses TRBV4-1 and TRBJ2-7; D gene unclear. The germline CDR1 and CDR2 sequences are MGHRA and YSYEKL. CDR3 length equals 15 residues. Trimming took off 2 bases at V and 3 bases at J, with 14 bases between the two ends. As DNA, the CDR3 is TGCGCCAGCAGCCAAACCCGGAACCTAGTCTACGAGCAGTACTTC. Its protein is CASSQTRNLVYEQYF.

The chain joins TRBV14 to TRBJ2-7; perhaps TRBD2 as D (6 bases). Germline V lookup: CDR1 SGHDN, CDR2 FVKESK. CDR3 size: 14 residues. Trimming removed 3 bases from V and 0 bases from J, with 9 bases in between. The CDR3: CASSHPTSSYEQYF. The CDR3 DNA reads as TGTGCCAGCAGCCACCCGACTAGCTCCTACGAGCAGTACTTC. The variable domain in full, with the rest retrieved from reference TRBV14 and TRBJ2-7, is EAGVTQFPSHSVIEKGQTVTLRCDPISGHDNLYWYRRVMGKEIKFLLHFVKESKQDESGMPNNRFLAERTGGTYSTLKVQPAELEDSGVYFCASSHPTSSYEQYFGPGTRLTVT.

This clone was seen a single time. The junction differs from germline at one of its ends, possibly a read error. This rearrangement joins TRBV11-2 to TRBJ2-7; D is ambiguous. The CDR3 sequence is 13 residues long. Looked up from germline, CDR1 is SGHAT and CDR2 is FQNNGV. The CDR3 region is CASSLDRSHEQYF. CDR3 in DNA: TGTGCCAGCAGCTTAGACCGCTCCCACGAGCAGTACTTC.

The rearrangement links TRBV14 to TRBJ1-2, with D unclear. This CDR3 is 14 amino acids long. Trimming pared 1 base from V and 5 bases from J, leaving 11 bases between. Germline V gene data show CDR1 as SGHDN and CDR2 as FVKESK. CDR3 sequence: CASSQGTPGYGYTF. Here the CDR3 DNA reads TGTGCCAGCAGCCAAGGTACGCCGGGATATGGCTACACCTTC.

The chain is built from TRBV5-1 and TRBJ2-7, with 7 bases aligning to TRBD1. CDR1 and CDR2 (germline): SGHRS, YFSETQ. After removal of 3 bases from V and 9 bases from J, the junction contained 6 bases not matched to a gene. The CDR3 sequence is 12 residues long. The CDR3 DNA reads as TGCGCCAGCAGCTCAACAGGGGATTGGCAGTACTTC. This gives the protein CASSSTGDWQYF.

This clone has only one observation. The chain combines TRBV4-1 with TRBJ2-5, with D perhaps matching TRBD2 (5 bases). Trimming took 0 bases from V and 0 from J, leaving 11 bases between them. Germline V gene data show CDR1 as MGHRA and CDR2 as YSYEKL. The CDR3 length is 16 residues. CDR3 in amino acids: CASSQEENGDQETQYF. The CDR3 DNA is TGCGCCAGCAGCCAAGAGGAGAACGGGGACCAAGAGACCCAGTACTTC.